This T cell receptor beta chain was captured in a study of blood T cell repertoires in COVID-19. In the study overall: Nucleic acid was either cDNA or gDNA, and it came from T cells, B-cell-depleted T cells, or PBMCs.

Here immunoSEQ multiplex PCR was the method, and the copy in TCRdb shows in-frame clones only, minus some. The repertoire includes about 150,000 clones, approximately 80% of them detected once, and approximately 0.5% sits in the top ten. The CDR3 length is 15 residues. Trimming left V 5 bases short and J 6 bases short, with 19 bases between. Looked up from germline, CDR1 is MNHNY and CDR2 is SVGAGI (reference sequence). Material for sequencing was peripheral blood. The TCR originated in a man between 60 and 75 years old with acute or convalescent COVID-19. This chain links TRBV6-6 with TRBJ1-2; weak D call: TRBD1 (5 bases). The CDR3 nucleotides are TGTGCCAGCAGTAAAACGAGCCGGGGGGAGCATGGCTACACCTTC. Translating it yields CASSKTSRGEHGYTF.